The text below deals with one T cell receptor beta chain. The record originates from a study of blood T cells in healthy people across ages. A sample-barcoded 5' primer and a J-beta primer mix were used in a second PCR of roughly 7 to 12 cycles. TCRdb ran MiXCR on the 5' RACE reads and lists one entry per CDR3 protein. In the table there are around 620,000 distinct CDR3 sequences, 25% to 30% of which are singletons. CDR1 KGHDR and CDR2 SFDVKD come from the germline V gene. V gave up 4 bases and J gave up 1 base; unmatched junction bases: 5. This CDR3 region has 15 residues. The sequenced material came from blood. The J gene is TRBJ2-5, the V gene TRBV24-1, with TRBD1 matching over 7 bases. This clonotype originated in a woman between 70 and 85 years old in good health. The chain's CDR3 is CATSEITGAQETQYF. The CDR3 coding sequence is TGTGCCACCAGTGAAATTACAGGGGCCCAAGAGACCCAGTACTTC.